These 10 T cell receptor beta chains were all obtained from the same sample, sequenced in a study of OX40 agonist ivuxolimab in advanced cancers. Clones were sequenced by immunoSEQ multiplex PCR, and TCRdb holds only the in-frame ones, with some missing. The sample has 69,000 or so clones, approximately 78% seen once. Sequenced material: CD4+ or CD8+ T cells sorted from blood, taken in a trial of the OX40 agonist ivuxolimab. All receptors derive from an adult with an advanced solid tumor such as melanoma, head and neck, liver or kidney cancer.

This CDR3 reads CATSRKTGGIIWSYTF. The CDR3 region has the DNA TGTGCCACCAGCAGAAAGACAGGGGGTATAATATGGAGCTACACCTTC. The chain links TRBV15 to TRBJ1-2; 9 bases are shared with TRBD1. CDR3 length equals 16 residues. V dropped 2 bases and J dropped 9; count of bases not matched to a gene: 13. Germline values: CDR1 LNHNV, CDR2 YYDKDF (reference sequence).

The J gene is TRBJ2-5, the V gene TRBV4-3; D is ambiguous. The J call may be wrong; the DNA end is better matched by TRBJ2-7. Germline V gene lookup returns CDR1 LGHNA and CDR2 YSLEER. This CDR3 region has 13 residues. The CDR3 DNA sequence: TGCGCCAGCAGCCCCTCTCTGGGGTCCGAGCAGTACTTC. As protein: CASSPSLGSEQYF.

The V gene is TRBV6-1, the J gene TRBJ2-3, with 10 bases lining up with TRBD2. This CDR3 contains 15 residues. Germline lookup yields CDR1 MNHNS and CDR2 SASEGT. Losses at the gene ends were 5 bases for V and 4 bases for J; bases not matched to a gene: 6. CDR3: CASSLAGAGADTQYF. CDR3 DNA: TGTGCCAGCAGTCTAGCGGGAGCAGGGGCAGATACGCAGTATTTT.

The V call is TRBV28, the J call TRBJ1-6; 8 bases agree with TRBD1. Germline CDR1 is MDHEN and CDR2 is SYDVKM. The CDR3 has 16 amino acids. The junction had 8 bases not matched to a gene; V was cut back by 5 bases and J by 5 bases. CDR3: CASSPHGQGDNSPLHF. The CDR3 DNA reads TGTGCCAGCAGTCCCCATGGACAGGGAGATAATTCACCCCTCCACTTT. The whole variable domain, filled in from reference TRBV28 and TRBJ1-6, reads DVKVTQSSRYLVKRTGEKVFLECVQDMDHENMFWYRQDPGLGLRLIYFSYDVKMKEKGDIPEGYSVSREKKERFSLILESASTNQTSMYLCASSPHGQGDNSPLHFGNGTRLTVT.

The J gene is TRBJ1-3, the V gene TRBV6-1, with D maybe TRBD1 (5 bases). The V gene's germline CDR1 is MNHNS and CDR2 SASEGT. Trimming shortened V by 4 bases and J by 2 bases, and 15 bases separated the two germline ends. The CDR3 contains 16 residues. In DNA, the CDR3 is TGTGCCAGCAGTGCTCTGACGGGACTTACTGGAAACACCATATATTTT. Translation gives CASSALTGLTGNTIYF.

The rearrangement links TRBV7-9 to TRBJ2-1, with 9 bases matching TRBD2. After removal of 10 bases from V and 5 bases from J, the junction contained 12 bases not matched to a gene. CDR3 size: 15 residues. Germline CDR1 is SEHNR and CDR2 is FQNEAQ (reference sequence). CDR3 sequence reads: CATPEGGLANNEQFF. CDR3 bases: TGTGCCACCCCAGAGGGGGGACTAGCAAACAATGAGCAGTTCTTC.

The V and J genes are TRBV5-1 and TRBJ1-4, with TRBD1 matching 8 bases. Germline-derived CDR1 and CDR2 are SGHRS and YFSETQ. V was pared by 1 base and J by 7 bases, with 6 bases of the junction left unmatched. The CDR3 covers 15 residues. The CDR3 reads CASSLFQGAGEKLFF. DNA of the CDR3: TGCGCCAGCAGCTTGTTTCAGGGGGCGGGTGAAAAACTGTTTTTT.

CDR3 protein: CASSPGTGVADTQYF. For the CDR3, the DNA is TGTGCCAGCAGCCCCGGGACAGGGGTGGCAGATACGCAGTATTTT. The chain couples TRBV7-9 to TRBJ2-3; 10 positions match TRBD1. Trimming at V came to 5 bases and at J to 4 bases, leaving 6 bases not matched to a gene. Germline loops: CDR1 SEHNR, CDR2 FQNEAQ (reference sequence). The CDR3 consists of 15 residues.

V and J are TRBV6-1 and TRBJ1-1; D unclear. The CDR3 contains 14 residues. Looked up from germline, CDR1 is MNHNS and CDR2 is SASEGT. V was shortened by 4 bases and J by 5 bases, with 14 bases between the two germline ends. CDR3 sequence (DNA): TGTGCCAGCAGTGTCGAGGGCTTGGGGACTGAAGCTTTCTTT. It yields the protein CASSVEGLGTEAFF.

This clone has just a few counts. Sequence at one end of the junction differs from germline and may be a read error. CDR3 protein: CASSRGGQLEPQGF. The CDR3 DNA follows: TGTGCCAGCAGCCGAGGTGGACAGCTCGAACCTCAGGGTTTT. This chain joins TRBV16 and TRBJ1-5; D is possibly TRBD1 (6 bases). Germline V gene data show CDR1 as KGHSY and CDR2 as FQNENV. This CDR3 is built from 14 residues.